Listed here are 6 T cell receptor beta chains from one sample, sequenced in a study of early T cells in non-severe SARS-CoV-2 infection. TCRdb re-called the 5' RACE reads with MiXCR, one entry per CDR3 protein. The sample consists of tens of thousands of distinct CDR3 sequences, 14% of them appearing once. The sequenced sample consisted of whole blood. The receptor source for this set is an adult who was a healthcare worker with PCR-confirmed SARS-CoV-2 infection or an uninfected control (not recorded which).

The chain combines TRBV7-3 with TRBJ2-7, with D unclear. The CDR3 runs 15 residues. The V end was cut by 5 bases, the J end by 0 bases, with 14 bases between. Germline V gene lookup returns CDR1 SGHTA and CDR2 FQGTGA. CDR3 sequence: CASSPSGSFSYEQYF. The DNA for the CDR3 is TGTGCCAGCAGCCCCTCCGGGTCATTCTCCTACGAGCAGTACTTC.

The chain couples TRBV10-2 to TRBJ1-5; 9 nucleotides line up with TRBD1. Trimming cost V 5 bases and J 1 base; bases outside gene matches: 3. CDR1 and CDR2 from the germline V gene are WSHSY and SAAADI. CDR3 length: 15 amino acids. The CDR3 here is CASSRTGASNQPQHF. The CDR3 nucleotides read TGCGCCAGCAGTAGGACAGGGGCCAGCAATCAGCCCCAGCATTTT.

The chain uses TRBV20-1 and TRBJ2-7; TRBD2 matches at 14 bases. Germline V gene lookup returns CDR1 DFQATT and CDR2 SNEGSKA (reference sequence). The CDR3 covers 17 residues. Trimming took 6 bases from V and 3 from J; bases not matched to a gene: 13. The CDR3 is CSANPGLAGDLVYEQYF. In DNA form, the CDR3 reads TGCAGTGCGAACCCGGGACTAGCGGGGGATCTCGTCTACGAGCAGTACTTC.

V gene TRBV20-1 combines with J gene TRBJ1-2; D is unclear. The CDR3 totals 13 residues. Per the germline V gene, CDR1 is DFQATT and CDR2 is SNEGSKA (reference sequence). Trimming cost V 0 bases and J 1 base, with 6 bases left between them. The CDR3 sequence is CSARDGVNYGYTF. The CDR3 bases are TGCAGTGCTAGAGATGGGGTTAACTATGGCTACACCTTC.

A remark on this clonotype: At one end the junction does not follow the germline gene, possibly because of a read error. The rearrangement links TRBV20-1 to TRBJ1-5; D is possibly TRBD1 (6 bases). CDR1 is DFQATT, CDR2 SNEGSKA, per germline (reference sequence). The CDR3 has 9 amino acids. DNA of the CDR3: TGTCAGGGGAATCAGCCCCAGCATTTT. Translated, it gives CQGNQPQHF.

In its sample, this clonotype was seen many times. The chain uses TRBV6-5 and TRBJ1-6, with unresolved D. The V end was cut by 7 bases, the J end by 13 bases, with 14 bases between. This CDR3 comprises 12 residues. The germline gives CDR1 MNHEY, CDR2 SVGAGI. Here the CDR3 reads CASTNRNLPLHF. In DNA form, the CDR3 reads TGTGCCAGCACCAATAGAAATCTCCCCCTCCACTTT.